Listed below are T cell receptor beta chains from one sample, sequenced in a study of blood T cell repertoires in COVID-19. The repertoire was sequenced with immunoSEQ multiplex PCR; TCRdb's copy has only in-frame clones and lacks some. The sample comprises 150,000 to 200,000 clones, around nine tenths of which are singletons, and around 3.3% rests with the top ten. Sequencing was done on a sample of peripheral blood. These receptor sequences come from a man aged 65-85 years with acute or convalescent COVID-19. Each CDR3 is given with its conserved first and last residue. D genes are given only for firm matches. Rows may omit the clone size; those that give it use once, few, many or a size class.

cdr3_aa,cdr3_nt,clone_size,v_call,d_call,j_call
CASSRDRIEAFF,TGCGCCAGCAGCCGAGACAGAATTGAAGCTTTCTTT,once,TRBV5-1,NA,TRBJ1-1
CASSLAGTSVTDTQYF,TGTGCCAGCAGCCTTGCCGGGACTAGCGTAACAGATACGCAGTATTTT,NA,TRBV9,TRBD2,TRBJ2-3
CASGPGNTEAFF,TGTGCTAGTGGTCCCGGTAACACTGAAGCTTTCTTT,once,TRBV12-5,NA,TRBJ1-1
CASTNQGIGYTF,TGTGCCAGCACCAACCAGGGTATTGGCTACACCTTC,NA,TRBV6-5,NA,TRBJ1-2
CASSQDGASGDYNEQFF,TGCGCCAGCAGCCAAGATGGTGCCAGCGGGGACTACAATGAGCAGTTCTTC,NA,TRBV4-3,TRBD2,TRBJ2-1
CASSSGTVDSPLHF,TGCGCCAGCAGCTCGGGGACAGTTGATTCACCCCTCCACTTT,NA,TRBV5-1,TRBD1,TRBJ1-6
CASSPNTQFQETQYF,TGCGCCAGCAGCCCCAATACACAGTTCCAAGAGACCCAGTACTTC,NA,TRBV5-1,NA,TRBJ2-5
CARSYGTEYGYTF,TGTGCCAGGAGTTACGGGACAGAGTATGGCTACACCTTC,once,TRBV27,TRBD1,TRBJ1-2
CASSYGALTYEQYF,TGTGCCAGCAGTTACGGGGCCCTTACCTACGAGCAGTACTTC,NA,TRBV6-5,NA,TRBJ2-7
CASSEAQGRTGELFF,TGTGCCAGTAGTGAAGCCCAGGGAAGGACCGGGGAGCTGTTTTTT,NA,TRBV19,NA,TRBJ2-2
CASRNGGQDYGYTF,TGTGCCAGCAGGAACGGGGGGCAGGATTATGGCTACACCTTC,NA,TRBV6-5,NA,TRBJ1-2
CASSPPDTPYEQYF,TGTGCCAGCAGCCCCCCGGACACCCCCTACGAGCAGTACTTC,NA,TRBV4-2,NA,TRBJ2-7
CASSIKAGPGGELFF,TGTGCCAGTAGTATCAAGGCCGGCCCAGGCGGGGAGCTGTTTTTT,NA,TRBV19,NA,TRBJ2-2
CASSRRDDSPLHF,TGTGCCAGCAGCAGGCGGGACGATTCACCCCTCCACTTT,NA,TRBV12-3/TRBV12-4,NA,TRBJ1-6
CASSYRENYGYTF,TGTGCCAGCAGCTACCGGGAGAACTATGGCTACACCTTC,NA,TRBV7-9,NA,TRBJ1-2
CATSLGQGADTQYF,TGTGCCACCAGTTTAGGGCAGGGGGCGGATACGCAGTATTTT,NA,TRBV24-1,TRBD1,TRBJ2-3
CASSGESAGGTETQYF,TGTGCCAGCAGTGGCGAATCAGCGGGAGGGACAGAGACCCAGTACTTC,NA,TRBV6-2/TRBV6-3,TRBD2,TRBJ2-5
CASSGGQGDQPQHF,TGTGCCAGCAGCGGAGGACAGGGGGATCAGCCCCAGCATTTT,once,TRBV7-2,TRBD1,TRBJ1-5
CASSERITGGGDTQYF,TGTGCCAGCAGCGAGAGAATTACAGGGGGAGGGGATACGCAGTATTTT,NA,TRBV11-1,NA,TRBJ2-3
CASSYPTGDNQPQHF,TGTGCCAGCAGTTACCCGACAGGGGATAATCAGCCCCAGCATTTT,NA,TRBV6-2/TRBV6-3,TRBD1,TRBJ1-5
CASRREITTNEKLFF,TGTGCCAGCAGAAGGGAGATAACAACTAATGAAAAACTGTTTTTT,once,TRBV2,NA,TRBJ1-4
CASTQGGSITDTQYF,TGTGCCAGCACCCAAGGGGGCTCTATCACAGATACGCAGTATTTT,NA,TRBV5-4,TRBD1,TRBJ2-3
CASSSSPGDTQYF,TGTGCCAGCAGCTCAAGTCCCGGAGATACGCAGTATTTT,NA,TRBV5-4,NA,TRBJ2-3
CASSQDVGQGGVGNQPQHF,TGCGCCAGCAGCCAAGATGTGGGACAGGGAGGGGTGGGCAATCAGCCCCAGCATTTT,NA,TRBV4-3,TRBD1,TRBJ1-5
CASSKVTVYGYTF,TGTGCCAGCAGCAAAGTGACAGTCTATGGCTACACCTTC,NA,TRBV21-1,NA,TRBJ1-2
CASSPWGQGNSPLHF,TGTGCCAGCAGCCCATGGGGGCAGGGGAATTCACCCCTCCACTTT,few,TRBV14,NA,TRBJ1-6
CASSLLAVYGYTF,TGTGCCAGCAGTTTACTGGCAGTCTATGGCTACACCTTC,NA,TRBV28,NA,TRBJ1-2
CASSEFLAGQSSYNEQFF,TGTGCCAGCAGTGAATTTCTAGCGGGACAGAGCTCCTACAATGAGCAGTTCTTC,NA,TRBV2,TRBD2,TRBJ2-1
CASSPKAGPVALPAKNIQYF,TGTGCCAGCAGCCCAAAGGCGGGTCCCGTGGCCCTCCCAGCCAAAAACATTCAGTACTTC,NA,TRBV3-1/TRBV3-2,NA,TRBJ2-4
CACAVAGASAQYF,TGTGCCTGCGCAGTAGCGGGGGCCTCGGCGCAGTATTTT,NA,TRBV30,TRBD2,TRBJ2-3
CASSQDGTGVQPQHF,TGTGCCAGCAGCCAAGACGGGACAGGGGTTCAGCCCCAGCATTTT,NA,TRBV3-1/TRBV3-2,TRBD1,TRBJ1-5
CASSGGLAVLSGANVLTF,TGTGCCAGCAGCGGGGGACTAGCGGTCCTCTCTGGGGCCAACGTCCTGACTTTC,NA,TRBV5-4,TRBD2,TRBJ2-6
CASSQEEQGRVYTF,TGCGCCAGCAGCCAAGAAGAGCAGGGGAGGGTCTACACCTTC,NA,TRBV4-1,NA,TRBJ1-2
CASSLRGQTEAFF,TGTGCCAGCAGCCTCAGGGGGCAAACTGAAGCTTTCTTT,NA,TRBV9,TRBD1,TRBJ1-1
CASSLSRGRGNYGYTF,TGTGCCAGCAGCTTAAGCAGGGGGCGCGGGAACTATGGCTACACCTTC,NA,TRBV7-9,TRBD1,TRBJ1-2
CAWRSGVWYEQFF,TGTGCCTGGCGGAGCGGGGTATGGTATGAGCAGTTCTTC,NA,TRBV30,TRBD2,TRBJ2-1
CASSLPGVNPSGGYTF,TGTGCCAGCAGCTTGCCCGGGGTAAATCCCTCTGGTGGCTACACCTTC,NA,TRBV5-4,NA,TRBJ1-2
CASSEVRYTGEQYF,TGTGCCAGCAGTGAGGTCAGGTACACAGGCGAGCAGTACTTC,NA,TRBV6-1,NA,TRBJ2-7
CASSLHGSAFSGNTIYF,TGTGCCAGCAGTCTTCATGGCAGTGCCTTCTCTGGAAACACCATATATTTT,NA,TRBV3-1/TRBV3-2,NA,TRBJ1-3
CASSQPGMETQYF,TGCGCCAGCAGCCAACCAGGGATGGAGACCCAGTACTTC,NA,TRBV5-1,NA,TRBJ2-5
CASSSQDTGELFF,TGTGCCAGCAGCTCACAAGACACCGGGGAGCTGTTTTTT,NA,TRBV7-7,NA,TRBJ2-2
CASSVVPRGTYEQYF,TGCGCCAGCAGCGTCGTACCCCGGGGAACCTACGAGCAGTACTTC,NA,TRBV5-1,NA,TRBJ2-7
CASSLTEPGGTEAFF,TGCGCCAGCAGCTTAACAGAGCCAGGTGGCACTGAAGCTTTCTTT,NA,TRBV5-1,NA,TRBJ1-1
CASQDLAGPNEQYF,TGTGCCAGCCAAGACTTAGCGGGTCCCAACGAGCAGTACTTC,few,TRBV19,TRBD2,TRBJ2-7
CATSRALGTGGSPLHF,TGTGCCACCAGCAGGGCCCTAGGGACAGGGGGATCACCCCTCCACTTT,NA,TRBV15,TRBD1,TRBJ1-6
CASSIDRNTGELFF,TGTGCCAGCAGCATAGACAGAAACACCGGGGAGCTGTTTTTT,few,TRBV7-3,NA,TRBJ2-2
CASSLDPVSNEQFF,TGTGCCAGCAGCTTAGATCCCGTCAGCAATGAGCAGTTCTTC,NA,TRBV11-3,NA,TRBJ2-1
CASSLTSGGAYEQYF,TGTGCCAGCAGTCTCACTAGCGGTGGGGCCTACGAGCAGTACTTC,NA,TRBV27,TRBD2,TRBJ2-7
CASSLAGANTEAFF,TGCGCCAGCAGCTTAGCAGGGGCGAACACTGAAGCTTTCTTT,NA,TRBV5-1,NA,TRBJ1-1